This entry lists 22 T cell receptor beta chains sequenced from one sample in a study of blood T cell repertoires in COVID-19. Profiled with immunoSEQ multiplex PCR; TCRdb holds only in-frame clones, not every one. The data show approximately 180,000 clones, around 87% seen once. The sequenced sample consisted of peripheral blood. The origin of the receptors is a man aged 40-50 years with active or convalescent COVID-19.

V usage is TRBV9 and J usage is TRBJ2-2; 8 bases fit TRBD2. CDR1 is SGDLS, CDR2 YYNGEE, per germline. The J segment lost 6 bases and the V segment lost 3 bases, leaving 1 base of the junction unmatched. CDR3 size: 13 residues. CDR3: CASSGTSPGELFF. In DNA form, the CDR3 reads TGTGCCAGCAGCGGGACTAGCCCCGGGGAGCTGTTTTTT.

The gene calls are TRBV7-9 and TRBJ1-2; no reliable D call. This CDR3 is built from 14 residues. Germline loops: CDR1 SEHNR, CDR2 FQNEAQ (reference sequence). V lost 0 bases to trimming and J lost 2 bases, with 7 bases between them. CDR3 region: CASSLAEGNYGYTF. Written as DNA, the CDR3 is TGTGCCAGCAGCTTAGCTGAGGGAAACTATGGCTACACCTTC.

The V call is TRBV5-1, the J call TRBJ2-2; 8 positions match TRBD2. CDR1 SGHRS and CDR2 YFSETQ come from the germline V gene. Germline trimming cut 0 bases from V and 4 bases from J; bases unmatched to any gene: 2. The CDR3 is 15 residues long. As DNA, the CDR3 is TGCGCCAGCAGCTTGGGAAGCGGGGGCACCGGGGAGCTGTTTTTT. Translated, it gives CASSLGSGGTGELFF. The full variable domain, rest sourced from reference TRBV5-1 and TRBJ2-2, is KAGVTQTPRYLIKTRGQQVTLSCSPISGHRSVSWYQQTPGQGLQFLFEYFSETQRNKGNFPGRFSGRQFSNSRSEMNVSTLELGDSALYLCASSLGSGGTGELFFGEGSRLTVL.

As for this clone: A junction boundary mismatches the germline segment, possibly from a read error. V is TRBV18 and J is TRBJ1-2; a possible D gene is TRBD1 (5 bases). The CDR3 extends over 15 amino acids. Germline lookup yields CDR1 KGHSH and CDR2 LQKENI. The DNA for the CDR3 is TGTGCCAGCTCGTCCGGGGGGATCACTAATTATGGCTACACCTTC. As protein: CASSSGGITNYGYTF.

Turning to this clone: A junction boundary mismatches the germline segment, possibly from a read error. The chain is built from TRBV7-7 and TRBJ2-3; D may be TRBD2 (5 bases). The CDR3 extends over 15 amino acids. Germline CDR1 reads SSHAT; CDR2 reads FNYEAQ (reference sequence). The CDR3 DNA is TGTGCTAGCAGCTTAGGGATAGCGAGCACAGATACGCAGTATTTT. Protein product: CASSLGIASTDTQYF. Looking up the rest from reference TRBV7-7 and TRBJ2-3 gives the full variable domain: GAGVSQSPRYKVTKRGQDVTLRCDPISSHATLYWYQQALGQGPEFLTYFNYEAQPDKSGLPSDRFSAERPEGSISTLTIQRTEQRDSAMYRCASSLGIASTDTQYFGPGTRLTVL.

The chain links TRBV12-3 or TRBV12-4 to TRBJ2-2; D is unresolved. The CDR3 has 12 residues. Trimming pared 5 bases from V and 6 bases from J, leaving 7 bases between. As DNA, the CDR3 is TGTGCCAGCAGTCTCCCCCCCGGGGAGCTGTTTTTT. As protein: CASSLPPGELFF.

The genes are TRBV7-9 and TRBJ1-2; 7 bases map to TRBD1. CDR1 and CDR2 from the germline V gene are SEHNR and FQNEAQ (reference sequence). The V and J ends lost 6 bases and 0 bases, in that order; junction bases with no gene match: 4. The CDR3 is 14 residues long. The CDR3 is CASRQGPANYGYTF. The CDR3 DNA sequence: TGTGCCAGCAGACAGGGGCCTGCTAACTATGGCTACACCTTC.

The genes are TRBV6-2 or TRBV6-3 and TRBJ2-2; D possibly corresponds to TRBD1 (6 bases). The CDR3 spans 15 residues. Germline CDR1 is MNHEY and CDR2 is SVGEGT. The V gene lost 6 bases and the J gene lost 5 bases, with 16 bases spanning the gap. In DNA form, the CDR3 reads TGTGCCAGCAGCCGACAGGCCCCGGGGACCGGGGAGCTGTTTTTT. Translating it yields CASSRQAPGTGELFF.

In its sample, this clone was seen once. The chain is built from TRBV30 and TRBJ2-4; 9 bases are shared with TRBD2. Trimming took 3 bases from V and 7 from J; bases not matched to a gene: 13. The germline CDR1 and CDR2 sequences are GTSNPN and SVGIG (reference sequence). This CDR3 region has 16 residues. This CDR3 is CAWRDPGLAGRNIQYF. CDR3 in DNA: TGTGCCTGGAGGGATCCGGGACTAGCTGGAAGGAACATTCAGTACTTC. The full variable domain, its missing parts supplied by reference TRBV30 and TRBJ2-4, is SQTIHQWPATLVQPVGSPLSLECTVEGTSNPNLYWYRQAAGRGLQLLFYSVGIGQISSEVPQNLSASRPQDRQFILSSKKLLLSDSGFYLCAWRDPGLAGRNIQYFGAGTRLSVL.

This chain links TRBV7-2 with TRBJ2-1; possible D gene TRBD1, 6 bases. The V and J ends lost 5 bases and 4 bases respectively, with 12 bases between them. The CDR3 has 14 amino acids. Germline V CDR1 and CDR2: SGHTA, FQGNSA. The CDR3 region is CASSTTTGYNEQFF. CDR3 in DNA: TGTGCCAGCAGCACTACGACAGGTTACAATGAGCAGTTCTTC.

The V gene is TRBV6-7, the J gene TRBJ1-2, with TRBD1 as a possible D gene (5 bases). TRBV6-7 is an ORF, and what it does is uncertain. The CDR3 is 13 residues long. Trimming stripped 10 bases from V and 3 bases from J, with 15 bases between. As DNA, the CDR3 is TGTGCCACCTTATCCCGGGGGGACTATGGCTACACCTTC. Translated, it gives CATLSRGDYGYTF.

This clone was seen only once. The CDR3 DNA follows: TGTGCCAGCAGCTTAAAAGCGACCGGGGAGCTGTTTTTT. Protein product: CASSLKATGELFF. The chain is built from TRBV7-2 and TRBJ2-2; D not certain. The CDR3 spans 13 residues. Germline V lookup: CDR1 SGHTA, CDR2 FQGNSA. V gave up 2 bases and J gave up 5 bases, with 6 bases separating them. The variable domain in full, completed from reference TRBV7-2 and TRBJ2-2, reads GAGVSQSPSNKVTEKGKDVELRCDPISGHTALYWYRQSLGQGLEFLIYFQGNSAPDKSGLPSDRFSAERTGGSVSTLTIQRTQQEDSAVYLCASSLKATGELFFGEGSRLTVL.

This rearrangement joins TRBV7-2 to TRBJ1-6; a possible D gene is TRBD1 (6 bases). CDR3 length: 16 residues. V was trimmed by 2 bases and J by 8 bases, leaving 16 bases between them. Germline V gives CDR1 SGHTA, CDR2 FQGNSA. The CDR3 here is CASSLPRDTKYSPLHF. CDR3 DNA sequence: TGTGCCAGCAGCTTACCTCGGGACACTAAATATTCACCCCTCCACTTT.

In DNA form, the CDR3 reads TGCGCCAGCAGCTTGGCCGGCAGGGGAAGTTCACCCCTCCACTTT. It is translated as CASSLAGRGSSPLHF. The chain links TRBV5-1 to TRBJ1-6, with D perhaps TRBD1 (6 bases). This CDR3 is built from 15 residues. The V and J ends lost 0 bases and 9 bases respectively, with 13 bases between them. Germline values: CDR1 SGHRS, CDR2 YFSETQ. The whole variable domain, remainder taken from reference TRBV5-1 and TRBJ1-6, is KAGVTQTPRYLIKTRGQQVTLSCSPISGHRSVSWYQQTPGQGLQFLFEYFSETQRNKGNFPGRFSGRQFSNSRSEMNVSTLELGDSALYLCASSLAGRGSSPLHFGNGTRLTVT.

The chain has TRBV6-5 and TRBJ2-5; no firm D call. This CDR3 is built from 16 residues. Trimming left V 0 bases short and J 1 base short, with 12 bases between. Germline CDR1 and CDR2: MNHEY and SVGAGI. CDR3 DNA: TGTGCCAGCAGTTACTCGCCCCGACGGAGCCAAGAGACCCAGTACTTC. Encoded protein: CASSYSPRRSQETQYF.

The rearrangement joins TRBV29-1 to TRBJ2-7, with no clear D. This CDR3 contains 13 residues. CDR1 and CDR2 (germline): SQVTM, ANQGSEA. Trimming left V 5 bases short and J 4 bases short, with 15 bases between. The CDR3 coding sequence is TGCAGCGTTTTTTCTCTAGTTGATTACGAGCAGTACTTC. It specifies CSVFSLVDYEQYF.

The rearrangement joins TRBV15 to TRBJ1-2; possibly TRBD1 for D (6 bases). This CDR3 contains 13 residues. Germline V lookup: CDR1 LNHNV, CDR2 YYDKDF (reference sequence). Trimming took off 5 bases at V and 4 bases at J, with 11 bases between the two ends. The CDR3 DNA reads TGTGCCACCAGCGGCCGACAGGTCTATGGCTACACCTTC. Protein product: CATSGRQVYGYTF.

This clone appeared once. This sequence joins TRBV28 and TRBJ2-1, with D perhaps TRBD2 (6 bases). The germline V gene encodes CDR1 MDHEN and CDR2 SYDVKM. V was clipped by 9 bases and J by 12 bases, with 18 bases between them. The CDR3 has 12 residues. The CDR3 bases are TGTGCCAGGGGGACGGGGAAGGGAGGGCAGTTCTTC. This encodes CARGTGKGGQFF.

V gene TRBV5-5 combines with J gene TRBJ1-1, with D perhaps matching TRBD1 (6 bases). Germline CDR1 is SGHKS and CDR2 is YYEKEE (reference sequence). V was pared by 5 bases and J by 4 bases, with 12 bases between. There are 13 residues in the CDR3. Written as DNA, the CDR3 is TGTGCCAGCAGTTCACAGGGTTTCACTGAAGCTTTCTTT. This codes for CASSSQGFTEAFF.

V is TRBV4-2 and J is TRBJ1-2, with unresolved D. Trimming pared 0 bases from V and 4 bases from J, leaving 12 bases between. Germline CDR1 and CDR2: LGHNA and YNFKEQ. The CDR3 loop spans 15 amino acids. CDR3: CASSQDWALVYGYTF. The CDR3 region has the DNA TGTGCCAGCAGCCAAGATTGGGCCTTAGTCTATGGCTACACCTTC.

The chain has TRBV7-9 and TRBJ1-3; the D gene is possibly TRBD1 (5 bases). The CDR3 loop spans 15 amino acids. CDR1 is SEHNR and CDR2 is FQNEAQ in the germline V gene (reference sequence). The germline V and J ends were trimmed by 0 bases and 7 bases, with 13 bases remaining between them. CDR3 in DNA: TGTGCCAGCAGCTTAGCGGGCCAGGGATGGAACACCATATATTTT. Protein product: CASSLAGQGWNTIYF.

This clone was seen once. V usage is TRBV30 and J usage is TRBJ1-5; 7 bases are shared with TRBD1. This CDR3 has 17 residues. The V segment lost 1 base and the J segment 5 bases; nucleotides outside the gene matches: 14. The V gene's germline CDR1 is GTSNPN and CDR2 SVGIG (reference sequence). CDR3 nucleotide sequence: TGTGCCTGGAGTGGGAGACAGGGCCACCCCTTGGATCAGCCCCAGCATTTT. Residues: CAWSGRQGHPLDQPQHF.